One TCR beta chain is described in this entry. There is no known antigen for this receptor. Base quality data are lacking; no much larger clone is found one base away. Relative to germline, V is 7 bases shorter and J is 3 bases shorter, with 10 bases between their ends. The CDR3 contains 13 residues, cysteine and phenylalanine counted. The retained sequence is limited to the CDR3, 39 bases, with the frame set at the first base. The germline V gene (reference sequence) sets CDR1 to LNHDA and CDR2 to SQIVND. This entry belongs to a study of radiotherapy plus CTLA-4 blockade in lung cancer (dated by TCRdb to 2017 to 2018). General notes on the study: Among enrolled patients, approximately 17% had an objective response and 30% to 35% reached disease control. Paper-wide results and their limitations: Increased serum interferon-beta after radiation, together with early dynamic changes in blood T cell clones, were reported to be the strongest predictors of response. After treatment with radiotherapy and ipilimumab, TCR clones that came from tumors expanded in the peripheral blood.

The library was made by the immunoSEQ multiplex PCR assay. Not all clones reach the TCRdb copy of this immuneACCESS table, which keeps in-frame sequences only. Checked studies attribute under half of the gap to unresolved V genes and leave the rest unexplained. This sample comprises about 120,000 clones, around 90% of them detected only once. The ten largest clones take up 6.9% of the sample. In this study, focal radiation therapy paired with CTLA-4 blockade (ipilimumab) was tested in patients who had chemo-refractory metastatic non-small-cell lung cancer. The receptor comes from a human donor with non-small cell lung cancer that progressed on radiotherapy plus ipilimumab. This receptor chain uses TRBV19 and TRBJ1-3; a weak D assignment points to TRBD1 (6 bases agree). The sequencing here drew on peripheral blood, taken from a patient treated with radiotherapy plus ipilimumab. The CDR3 sequence is CASNQGLGNTIYF. In nucleotide form, the sequence is TGTGCCAGTAATCAGGGGCTTGGAAACACCATATATTTT.